These T cell receptor beta chains were read from a single sample in a study of T cell responses to AZD1222 COVID-19 vaccine. Only in-frame clones appear in the TCRdb table, and some are missing; sequencing was by immunoSEQ multiplex PCR. This table holds some 60,000 clones, about 74% found once. Here the sequenced sample was peripheral blood, taken 28 days after the second AZD1222 dose. These TCRs come from an adult who received the AZD1222 COVID-19 vaccine. Each CDR3 is given without its conserved first and last residue. The order of the fields is V gene, J gene, CDR3 protein.

>TRBV5-6|TRBJ2-7
ASSLLRSPEQY
>TRBV12-3/TRBV12-4|TRBJ1-2
ASSLQGSYGYT
>TRBV10-3|TRBJ1-1
AISEEGAGRNTEAF
>TRBV20-1|TRBJ1-2
STDQGDGYT
>TRBV7-9|TRBJ2-5
ASSKTSGGMETQY
>TRBV28|TRBJ2-2
AGGQQTGELF
>TRBV6-2/TRBV6-3|TRBJ1-1
ASSYWGQLEAF
>TRBV19|TRBJ1-1
ASSVTSALSAF
>TRBV7-2|TRBJ2-2
ASSLGSGTGELF
>TRBV28|TRBJ2-7
ASSLLDHEQY
>TRBV7-8|TRBJ1-2
ASSLVDSNYGYT